The 22 T cell receptor beta chains given below trace back to one sample, sequenced in a study of STAT5B mutations in CD4+ large granular lymphocyte leukemia. Generated by immunoSEQ multiplex PCR, the TCRdb table keeps only in-frame clones and is missing some. The table lists fewer than 45,000 clones, around 85% of them singletons, with 0.3% to 0.35% in the top ten. Source material: CD4+ T cells from blood buffy coats. These receptors were obtained from a human donor in good health.

The chain couples TRBV6-1 to TRBJ2-5; no firm D call. In germline, CDR1 is MNHNS, CDR2 SASEGT. V dropped 2 bases and J dropped 11 bases, with 15 bases sitting between them. The CDR3 is made up of 13 amino acids. In nucleotides, the CDR3 is TGTGCCAGCAGTGAATACACCCGCGGAGAGCAGTACTTC. Translated: CASSEYTRGEQYF.

The V call is TRBV29-1, the J call TRBJ1-5, with unresolved D. Germline CDR1 is SQVTM and CDR2 is ANQGSEA. V was clipped by 3 bases and J by 7 bases, with 13 bases between them. The CDR3 extends over 13 amino acids. CDR3: CSVEGGIGQPQHF. DNA for the CDR3: TGCAGCGTTGAGGGAGGGATCGGACAGCCCCAGCATTTT.

This clone was counted once. The chain employs TRBV7-8 and TRBJ2-1; TRBD2 matches 13 bases. Germline V lookup: CDR1 SGHVS, CDR2 FQNEAQ. After removal of 6 bases from V and 4 bases from J, the junction contained 3 bases not matched to a gene. There are 15 residues in the CDR3. The CDR3 loop is CASSPGLAGYNEQFF. The CDR3 nucleotides read TGTGCCAGCAGTCCGGGACTAGCGGGGTACAATGAGCAGTTCTTC.

The chain is built from TRBV6-1 and TRBJ1-1; D is uncertain. CDR1 and CDR2 (germline): MNHNS, SASEGT. Trimming stripped 0 bases from V and 10 bases from J, with 12 bases between. The CDR3 extends over 13 amino acids. The CDR3, as DNA: TGTGCCAGCAGTGAAGCGTACAACAGTCGAGCTTTCTTT. This translates into CASSEAYNSRAFF.

The gene calls are TRBV5-4 and TRBJ1-1, with D perhaps matching TRBD1 (6 bases). CDR3 length: 14 amino acids. Trimming stripped 0 bases from V and 5 bases from J, with 11 bases between. Germline-derived CDR1 and CDR2 are SGHNT and YYREEE (reference sequence). CDR3 DNA: TGTGCCAGCAGCTTGGCCGGGGGCGAGACTGAAGCTTTCTTT. Residues: CASSLAGGETEAFF.

The chain couples TRBV30 to TRBJ1-1; D might be TRBD1 (5 bases). Germline V CDR1 and CDR2: GTSNPN, SVGIG (reference sequence). The V end lost 4 bases, the J end lost 7 bases, and 10 bases lay between the germline ends. The CDR3 has 11 residues. CDR3 nucleotides: TGTGCCTGGAAGCGGGGACTTGAAGCTTTCTTT. Translating it yields CAWKRGLEAFF.

As DNA, the CDR3 is TGTGCCTGGAGTATATCAGGGGAGACCCAGTACTTC. This gives the protein CAWSISGETQYF. V usage is TRBV30 and J usage is TRBJ2-5; tentative D call: TRBD1 (5 bases). The CDR3 has 12 amino acids. V was trimmed by 2 bases and J by 5 bases, leaving 9 bases between them. Per germline, CDR1 GTSNPN and CDR2 SVGIG (reference sequence).

This chain joins TRBV9 and TRBJ2-1; 7 bases map to TRBD2. The CDR3 has 15 amino acids. Germline V gene lookup returns CDR1 SGDLS and CDR2 YYNGEE. Trimming took 0 bases from V and 10 from J; bases not matched to a gene: 10. CDR3 residues: CASSVGTRLPEEQFF. In DNA, the CDR3 is TGTGCCAGCAGCGTAGGGACTAGATTGCCAGAAGAGCAGTTCTTC.

The gene calls are TRBV11-2 and TRBJ2-1; the D gene is possibly TRBD2 (6 bases). The CDR3 runs to 12 residues. Germline V gene sequence: CDR1 SGHAT, CDR2 FQNNGV. Trimming took 5 bases from V and 10 from J, leaving 12 bases between them. The CDR3 is CASSQEGIEQFF. DNA of the CDR3: TGTGCCAGCAGCCAGGAGGGGATAGAGCAGTTCTTC. Variable domain in full (rest from reference TRBV11-2 and TRBJ2-1): EAGVAQSPRYKIIEKRQSVAFWCNPISGHATLYWYQQILGQGPKLLIQFQNNGVVDDSQLPKDRFSAERLKGVDSTLKIQPAKLEDSAVYLCASSQEGIEQFFGPGTRLTVL.

This sequence joins TRBV15 and TRBJ1-3; 7 bases fit TRBD1. The germline V gene has CDR1 LNHNV and CDR2 YYDKDF (reference sequence). The trim removed 2 bases at V and 0 bases at J, leaving 13 bases unmatched. The CDR3 length is 19 residues. Written as DNA, the CDR3 is TGTGCCACCAGCAGACAGGGACAGCCCAGAACGAGCTCTGGAAACACCATATATTTT. Encoded protein: CATSRQGQPRTSSGNTIYF.

The chain has TRBV28 and TRBJ2-7, with 12 positions matching TRBD1. This CDR3 comprises 19 residues. V lost 5 bases, J lost 2 bases, and 16 bases stayed unmatched. The germline V gene encodes CDR1 MDHEN and CDR2 SYDVKM. CDR3 sequence: CASSPHSGTGGGLPYEQYF. CDR3 nucleotide sequence: TGTGCCAGCAGTCCCCATTCCGGGACAGGGGGCGGACTCCCCTACGAGCAGTACTTC.

This chain joins TRBV6-5 and TRBJ2-7; D possibly corresponds to TRBD2 (6 bases). V was shortened by 2 bases and J by 3 bases, with 11 bases between the two germline ends. The CDR3 is made up of 14 amino acids. Looked up from germline, CDR1 is MNHEY and CDR2 is SVGAGI. CDR3 sequence (DNA): TGTGCCAGCAGTTACGAAGCGGGCAGCTACGAGCAGTACTTC. It is translated as CASSYEAGSYEQYF.

The chain uses TRBV6-1 and TRBJ2-2; D possibly corresponds to TRBD1 (5 bases). The ends were cut back, 7 bases at V and 2 bases at J, with 8 bases in the middle. Germline CDR1 MNHNS, CDR2 SASEGT. This CDR3 is built from 13 residues. The CDR3 spells CASKQVNTGELFF. CDR3 DNA sequence: TGTGCCAGCAAACAGGTTAACACCGGGGAGCTGTTTTTT.

This clone was detected only once. The sample contains more than one DNA sequence encoding this CDR3. This rearrangement joins TRBV5-1 to TRBJ1-2, with D tentatively TRBD1 (5 bases). Germline V gene data show CDR1 as SGHRS and CDR2 as YFSETQ. The ends were cut back, 4 bases at V and 1 base at J, with 8 bases in the middle. The CDR3 length is 13 residues. The CDR3 loop is CASSLQGNYGYTF. CDR3 nucleotide sequence: TGCGCCAGCAGCCTCCAGGGTAACTATGGCTACACCTTC.

V gene TRBV29-1 combines with J gene TRBJ2-7; TRBD2 matches at 7 bases. From germline, CDR1 is SQVTM and CDR2 ANQGSEA. V gave up 1 base and J gave up 3 bases; unmatched junction bases: 9. This CDR3 contains 15 residues. The CDR3 DNA reads TGCAGCGTTGAAGTGGGGTGGGAGGGCCTCTACGAGCAGTACTTC. Its translation: CSVEVGWEGLYEQYF.

The V call is TRBV13, the J call TRBJ2-2, with no clear D. Germline CDR1 reads PRHDT; CDR2 reads FYEKMQ (reference sequence). The V and J ends lost 2 bases and 5 bases respectively, with 15 bases between them. CDR3 length: 16 amino acids. CDR3 DNA sequence: TGTGCCAGCAGCTTACTCAGGCCGACGGTGACCGGGGAGCTGTTTTTT. It yields the protein CASSLLRPTVTGELFF.

The rearrangement joins TRBV27 to TRBJ1-6, with 7 bases lining up with TRBD1. This CDR3 has 16 residues. CDR1 MNHEY and CDR2 SMNVEV come from the germline V gene (reference sequence). V lost 6 bases to trimming and J lost 2 bases; unmatched junction nucleotides: 7. CDR3 coding DNA: TGTGCCAGCAGCCTTCGACAGGGTACCTATAATTCACCCCTCCACTTT. Translating it yields CASSLRQGTYNSPLHF.

The rearrangement links TRBV6-1 to TRBJ2-1; TRBD1 might be the D (6 bases). In germline, CDR1 is MNHNS, CDR2 SASEGT. This CDR3 is built from 13 residues. V was pared by 5 bases and J by 12 bases, with 17 bases between. The chain's CDR3 is CASSSLQGTGQFF. CDR3 DNA sequence: TGTGCCAGCAGTTCATTACAGGGTACAGGGCAGTTCTTC.

This rearrangement joins TRBV9 to TRBJ2-7; tentative D call: TRBD1 (6 bases). V was pared by 4 bases and J by 3 bases, with 14 bases between. The CDR3 has 14 amino acids. From germline, CDR1 is SGDLS and CDR2 YYNGEE. This CDR3 is CASSPTGMRYEQYF. For the CDR3, the DNA is TGTGCCAGCAGCCCTACAGGGATGCGCTACGAGCAGTACTTC.

The chain uses TRBV5-1 and TRBJ2-3; 7 bases fit TRBD2. Per the germline V gene, CDR1 is SGHRS and CDR2 is YFSETQ. V was pared by 4 bases and J by 3 bases, with 5 bases of the junction left unmatched. The CDR3 is 14 residues long. The CDR3 nucleotides are TGCGCCAGCAGCCTAAGCGGGACTACAGATACGCAGTATTTT. Translated: CASSLSGTTDTQYF. Full variable domain (outside the CDR3, taken from reference TRBV5-1 and TRBJ2-3): KAGVTQTPRYLIKTRGQQVTLSCSPISGHRSVSWYQQTPGQGLQFLFEYFSETQRNKGNFPGRFSGRQFSNSRSEMNVSTLELGDSALYLCASSLSGTTDTQYFGPGTRLTVL.

This chain uses TRBV4-3 with TRBJ2-2, with TRBD1 as a possible D gene (7 bases). The V end was cut by 1 base, the J end by 8 bases, with 11 bases between. The CDR3 is made up of 14 amino acids. The germline V gene encodes CDR1 LGHNA and CDR2 YSLEER. The CDR3 loop reads CASSQGRGEGELFF. The CDR3 DNA sequence: TGCGCCAGCAGCCAAGGCAGGGGGGAAGGGGAGCTGTTTTTT.

V gene TRBV30 combines with J gene TRBJ1-1; D gene unclear. V lost 0 bases to trimming and J lost 1 base, with 9 bases between them. The CDR3 length is 14 residues. CDR1 is GTSNPN, CDR2 SVGIG, per germline (reference sequence). CDR3 in DNA: TGTGCCTGGAGTGTGATTAGCCCGAACACTGAAGCTTTCTTT. This encodes CAWSVISPNTEAFF.